These 16 T cell receptor beta chains originate from one sample sequenced in a study of OX40 agonist ivuxolimab in advanced cancers. Method: immunoSEQ multiplex PCR; TCRdb's copy keeps in-frame clones and lacks some. The table records tens of thousands of clones, approximately 89% of them present only once. Source: CD4+ or CD8+ T cells sorted from blood, taken in a trial of the OX40 agonist ivuxolimab. The receptors were sampled from an adult with an advanced solid tumor such as melanoma, head and neck, liver or kidney cancer.

The V and J genes are TRBV29-1 and TRBJ2-3; 9 bases align to TRBD1. V lost 6 bases to trimming and J lost 5 bases; unmatched junction nucleotides: 6. Germline values: CDR1 SQVTM, CDR2 ANQGSEA. This CDR3 contains 13 residues. Here the CDR3 reads CSVLGQGKDTQYF. The DNA of the CDR3 is TGCAGCGTCCTCGGACAGGGGAAAGATACGCAGTATTTT.

This chain uses TRBV7-6 with TRBJ1-2; no clear D gene. Trimming left V 2 bases short and J 2 bases short, with 6 bases between. CDR1 and CDR2 (germline): SGHVS, FNYEAQ. The CDR3 contains 13 residues. CDR3 sequence: CASSLSSNYGYTF. As DNA, the CDR3 is TGTGCCAGCAGCTTAAGCAGCAACTATGGCTACACCTTC.

This sequence joins TRBV28 and TRBJ1-5; D remains unclear. CDR3 length equals 14 residues. V was clipped by 5 bases and J by 2 bases, with 10 bases between them. The V gene's germline CDR1 is MDHEN and CDR2 SYDVKM. The CDR3 reads CASSLRARNQPQHF. For the CDR3, the DNA is TGTGCCAGCAGTCTCCGGGCCCGCAATCAGCCCCAGCATTTT.

The rearrangement joins TRBV5-1 to TRBJ2-7, with TRBD1 matching over 9 bases. The CDR3 spans 16 residues. In germline, CDR1 is SGHRS, CDR2 YFSETQ. Germline trimming cut 4 bases from V and 6 bases from J; bases unmatched to any gene: 14. The CDR3 DNA reads TGCGCCAGCAGCGATACTGATCTTGGGACAGGGACCGAGCAGTACTTC. This encodes CASSDTDLGTGTEQYF.

The V gene is TRBV7-6, the J gene TRBJ2-5, with 7 bases aligning to TRBD2. V trimming: 6 bases; J trimming: 5 bases; junction bases outside the gene matches: 12. Germline V CDR1 and CDR2: SGHVS, FNYEAQ. CDR3 length equals 15 residues. CDR3 in amino acids: CASRRGRAPKETQYF. CDR3 DNA: TGTGCCAGCAGGCGAGGGAGGGCCCCTAAGGAGACCCAGTACTTC.

V and J are TRBV27 and TRBJ2-1; 8 bases map to TRBD2. CDR1 and CDR2 from the germline V gene are MNHEY and SMNVEV (reference sequence). Unmatched junction bases numbered 4, after V lost 8 bases and J lost 7 bases. This CDR3 is 12 amino acids long. In DNA, the CDR3 is TGTGCCAGCGGGGGCGGGGGGAATGAGCAGTTCTTC. It specifies CASGGGGNEQFF.

The chain is built from TRBV9 and TRBJ1-1; unclear D gene. The CDR3 spans 13 residues. Germline V CDR1 and CDR2: SGDLS, YYNGEE. V was shortened by 0 bases and J by 4 bases, with 7 bases between the two germline ends. CDR3 sequence reads: CASSVGWGTEAFF. The CDR3 DNA is TGTGCCAGCAGCGTAGGATGGGGCACTGAAGCTTTCTTT.

The chain has TRBV5-1 and TRBJ1-6; D uncertain. Trimming stripped 6 bases from V and 10 bases from J, with 17 bases between. There are 14 residues in the CDR3. The germline gives CDR1 SGHRS, CDR2 YFSETQ. CDR3 protein: CASTSFPGPSPLHF. For the CDR3, the DNA is TGCGCCAGCACCTCCTTCCCCGGGCCGTCACCCCTCCACTTT. The whole variable domain, remainder taken from reference TRBV5-1 and TRBJ1-6, is KAGVTQTPRYLIKTRGQQVTLSCSPISGHRSVSWYQQTPGQGLQFLFEYFSETQRNKGNFPGRFSGRQFSNSRSEMNVSTLELGDSALYLCASTSFPGPSPLHFGNGTRLTVT.

This clone is a singleton in its sample. This chain joins TRBV28 and TRBJ2-1; TRBD2 might be the D (6 bases). Germline values: CDR1 MDHEN, CDR2 SYDVKM. V was clipped by 5 bases and J by 9 bases, with 8 bases between them. This CDR3 spans 11 amino acids. The CDR3 loop is CASSIGGEQFF. DNA of the CDR3: TGTGCCAGCAGTATCGGGGGTGAGCAGTTCTTC.

The chain uses TRBV7-8 and TRBJ1-5; TRBD1 matches 7 bases. The length of the CDR3 is 18 residues. Per the germline V gene, CDR1 is SGHVS and CDR2 is FQNEAQ. V shed 5 bases and J 5 bases; nucleotides not matched to a gene: 18. CDR3 loop: CASSRQAGQTFRDQPQHF. In nucleotides, the CDR3 is TGTGCCAGCAGCCGACAGGCGGGACAGACCTTCAGGGATCAGCCCCAGCATTTT.

This chain uses TRBV9 with TRBJ2-2; 8 nucleotides align to TRBD1. The germline gives CDR1 SGDLS, CDR2 YYNGEE. This CDR3 has 16 amino acids. V dropped 4 bases and J dropped 5; count of bases not matched to a gene: 10. CDR3 sequence: CASSTSTTGGTGELFF. CDR3 bases: TGTGCCAGCAGCACCTCTACTACAGGGGGGACCGGGGAGCTGTTTTTT.

The genes are TRBV10-3 and TRBJ1-2; D remains ambiguous. The germline V gene encodes CDR1 ENHRY and CDR2 SYGVKD. This CDR3 contains 13 residues. V lost 2 bases to trimming and J lost 4 bases, with 8 bases between them. The CDR3 DNA follows: TGTGCCATCAGTGAGGTCAGCCTCTATGGCTACACCTTC. Amino acid sequence: CAISEVSLYGYTF.

V is TRBV7-9 and J is TRBJ1-2; no reliable D call. Trimming took off 1 base at V and 1 base at J, with 10 bases between the two ends. Germline V lookup: CDR1 SEHNR, CDR2 FQNEAQ (reference sequence). This CDR3 comprises 15 residues. CDR3 protein: CASSLGSGGNYGYTF. DNA for the CDR3: TGTGCCAGCAGCTTAGGTTCGGGTGGTAACTATGGCTACACCTTC.

V and J are TRBV6-5 and TRBJ2-7, with a possible D match to TRBD2 (6 bases). Germline loops: CDR1 MNHEY, CDR2 SVGAGI. Trimming shortened V by 7 bases and J by 4 bases, and 14 bases separated the two germline ends. The CDR3 contains 13 residues. This CDR3 reads CASIGGALYEQYF. Here the CDR3 DNA reads TGTGCCAGCATCGGGGGTGCCCTGTACGAGCAGTACTTC.

The chain recombines TRBV19 with TRBJ2-1; 7 bases fit TRBD2. Per the germline V gene, CDR1 is LNHDA and CDR2 is SQIVND (reference sequence). V shed 3 bases, J shed 2 bases, and the junction held 4 bases outside the gene matches. The CDR3 covers 15 residues. The CDR3 reads CASSIQAGAYNEQFF. The CDR3 DNA reads as TGTGCCAGTAGTATTCAGGCGGGGGCCTACAATGAGCAGTTCTTC.

This chain joins TRBV5-1 and TRBJ1-1; no clear D. Trimming pared 3 bases from V and 8 bases from J, leaving 8 bases between. CDR1 and CDR2 from the germline V gene are SGHRS and YFSETQ. The CDR3 loop spans 11 amino acids. In DNA, the CDR3 is TGCGCCAGCAGCTCTCAACGAGAAGCTTTCTTT. Translation gives CASSSQREAFF.